This T cell receptor beta chain appears in the sequencing data of a study of CD8+ T cells in alopecia areata. RNA extraction and reverse transcription yielded cDNA as sequencing template. Generated by immunoSEQ multiplex PCR, the TCRdb table keeps only in-frame clones and is missing some. The sample has about 42,000 clones, about two thirds seen once; the top ten hold over 20%. As for treatment: oral pan-JAK inhibitor, 5-10 mg twice daily. The authors sorted CD4+ and CD8+ T cells from PBMCs. V gave up 4 bases and J gave up 10 bases; unmatched junction bases: 7. The germline CDR1 and CDR2 sequences are LGHNA and YSLEER. The CDR3 consists of 13 residues.

The chain couples TRBV4-3 to TRBJ2-1, with 7 bases identical to TRBD1. The sample in question was CD8+ T cells sorted from blood, obtained at week 4, from a patient treated with tofacitinib. This receptor was taken from a human donor with alopecia areata. The CDR3: CASSLKGTDEQFF. Here the CDR3 DNA reads TGCGCCAGCAGCCTGAAAGGGACAGACGAGCAGTTCTTC.